This T cell receptor (beta chain) was obtained from a study of T-cell memory formation after mild COVID-19 (dated by TCRdb to the early 2020s). Describing the broader study: TCR sequence clusters from the two donors were largely donor specific. In a couple of donors, T-cell clones that expanded and contracted after mild COVID-19 were tracked by sequencing TCRalpha and TCRbeta repertoires over time. The cohort comprised two young, previously healthy adult volunteers, one female and one male. On the study overall, not on this receptor specifically: Some responding clones were detected in pre-infection memory, suggesting pre-existing cross-reactive memory T cells joined the SARS-CoV-2 response. From day 15 to 85, contracting clones showed balanced CD4/CD8 phenotypes, whereas a second wave of clones that expanded from day 15 to 37 leaned towards CD4+. Only two mild cases were covered by the study, and larger cohorts that include severe cases with pre-infection samples were considered necessary. Contracting CD4+ clones were located mainly in the CM and EM memory subsets, whereas CD8+ clones were found to be enriched in EMRA. SARS-CoV-2 specificity was not confirmed for the second-wave clones peaking on day 37.

From the germline V gene, CDR1 is MGHRA and CDR2 is YSYEKL. Trimming at the junction amounts to 1 base on V and 7 bases on J, and the germline ends lie 11 bases apart. The CDR3 measures 15 amino acids from cysteine to phenylalanine. Of all the DNA, just the CDR3 is kept, 45 bases in frame from base 1. The sequencing machine was an Illumina NovaSeq 6000. Using 5'RACE with constant-segment primers, TCRalpha and TCRbeta cDNA libraries were constructed, with sample barcodes and unique molecular identifiers added in the process. RNA was extracted from every sample with Trizol reagent. Amplification of the libraries took two PCR steps, and the second step added a second sample barcode plus Illumina TruSeq adapters. Sequencing of libraries was performed on an Illumina NovaSeq with 2 x 150 bp paired-end reads. As for the original processing: The reads were demultiplexed and collapsed into UMI-guided consensus sequences using migec v1.2.7. Using mixcr v2.1.11, UMI consensuses were aligned to TRA and TRB V and J templates and then assembled into clonotypes. Clonotypes were classified as expanded or contracted when called significant by both edgeR and NoisET, with noise models trained on biological replicates. For edgeR calls, a false discovery rate-adjusted p below 0.01 and a log2 fold-change threshold of 1 were applied. As an exploratory analysis of dynamics, PCA with hierarchical clustering was applied to max-normalized trajectories of the 1000 most abundant clonotypes. Each responding clone was given a CD4 or CD8 phenotype based on the CD4+ and CD8+ repertoires, which had been sequenced separately. TCRdb took the public reads, trimmed them with fastp at Q25, ran MiXCR for clone calling and kept in-frame beta chains. Rows with one shared CDR3 protein collapse into an entry with the most common genes and DNA. The V and J calls and clone size are TCRdb's, not the authors'. In all, the sample holds 300,000 to 400,000 distinct CDR3 sequences, and about 15% of those were seen once. About 20% of the sample is in the top ten clones.

Regarding this clonotype: There is no known antigen for this receptor. Base qualities were left out, and no much larger clone turns up one base away.

Ficoll-Paque density gradient centrifugation was used to isolate PBMCs. Sequencing used PBMCs or a T cell subset sorted from them (not recorded which). The source of this sequence is a man between 18 and 35 years old who had mild COVID-19 (a few samples of this study predate the infection). The sample titles of this study are shuffled in the database, so cell type and time point are left out; the donor was told from shared clones. Recombination joined TRBV4-1 with TRBJ1-6; confidence is insufficient to name the D gene. The DNA sequence reads TGCGCCAGCAGCCAAGCTCGGGTTGGGAATTCACCCCTCCACTTT. Its translation is CASSQARVGNSPLHF.